This entry lists 3 T cell receptor beta chains sequenced from one sample in a study of shared clonotypes between healthy human individuals. Only in-frame clones appear in the TCRdb table, and some are missing; sequencing was by immunoSEQ multiplex PCR. The sample records about 490,000 clones, 70% to 80% being singletons. Sequencing used PBMCs. All receptors come from a woman aged 35 to 49 in good health. Some clones in this sample may be carry-over from other donors' samples.

Regarding this clone: A far bigger clonotype differs at one base, so this is likely a read error. The CDR3 spells CASSPPKIRTGELFF. The CDR3 region has the DNA TGTGCCAGCAGTCCCCCCAAAATAAGGACCGGGGAGCTGTTTTTT. The V call is TRBV7-9, the J call TRBJ2-2, with unresolved D. Trimming took 6 bases from V and 5 from J, leaving 16 bases between them. The CDR3 has 15 residues. The V gene's germline CDR1 is SEHNR and CDR2 FQNEAQ (reference sequence).

J is TRBJ2-3 and V is TRBV11-2; no firm D call. In germline, CDR1 is SGHAT, CDR2 FQNNGV. This CDR3 spans 15 amino acids. V gave up 5 bases and J gave up 0 bases, with 12 bases separating them. The CDR3 spells CASSLRASSTDTQYF. CDR3 bases: TGTGCCAGCAGCCTCCGGGCGTCTAGCACAGATACGCAGTATTTT. The full variable domain, in which reference TRBV11-2 and TRBJ2-3 provide the parts outside the CDR3, is EAGVAQSPRYKIIEKRQSVAFWCNPISGHATLYWYQQILGQGPKLLIQFQNNGVVDDSQLPKDRFSAERLKGVDSTLKIQPAKLEDSAVYLCASSLRASSTDTQYFGPGTRLTVL.

About this clone itself: Other DNA sequences from this sample encode an identical CDR3 as well. The rearrangement joins TRBV2 to TRBJ1-1; D not resolved. Trimming took 6 bases from V and 11 from J, leaving 25 bases between them. CDR3 length equals 15 residues. Germline CDR1 and CDR2: SNHLY and FYNNEI. As DNA, the CDR3 is TGTGCCAGCAGGACCTACAGCGGTCTTATGGGGTTGGCTTTCTTT. It specifies CASRTYSGLMGLAFF.